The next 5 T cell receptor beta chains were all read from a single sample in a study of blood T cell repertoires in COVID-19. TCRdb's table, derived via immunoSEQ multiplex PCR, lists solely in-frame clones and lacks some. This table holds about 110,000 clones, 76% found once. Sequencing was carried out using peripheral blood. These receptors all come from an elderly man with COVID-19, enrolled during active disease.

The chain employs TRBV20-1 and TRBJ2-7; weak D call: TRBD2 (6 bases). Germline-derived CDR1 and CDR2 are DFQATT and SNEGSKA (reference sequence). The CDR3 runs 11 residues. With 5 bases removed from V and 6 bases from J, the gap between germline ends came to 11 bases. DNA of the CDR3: TGCAGTGCTTACCGGGGGTTCGAGCAGTACTTC. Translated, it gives CSAYRGFEQYF.

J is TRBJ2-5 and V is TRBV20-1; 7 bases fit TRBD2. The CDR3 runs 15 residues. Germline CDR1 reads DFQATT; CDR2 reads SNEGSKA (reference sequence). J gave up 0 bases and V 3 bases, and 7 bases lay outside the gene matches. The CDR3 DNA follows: TGCAGTGCTAGTCGGGACGGGAGGTACCAAGAGACCCAGTACTTC. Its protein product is CSASRDGRYQETQYF.

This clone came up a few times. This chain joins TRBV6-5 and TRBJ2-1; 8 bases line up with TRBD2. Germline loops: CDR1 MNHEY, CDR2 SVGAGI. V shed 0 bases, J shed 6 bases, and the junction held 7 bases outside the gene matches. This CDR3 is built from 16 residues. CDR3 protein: CASSYSASGRFNEQFF. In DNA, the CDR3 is TGTGCCAGCAGTTACTCGGCCAGCGGGAGATTCAATGAGCAGTTCTTC.

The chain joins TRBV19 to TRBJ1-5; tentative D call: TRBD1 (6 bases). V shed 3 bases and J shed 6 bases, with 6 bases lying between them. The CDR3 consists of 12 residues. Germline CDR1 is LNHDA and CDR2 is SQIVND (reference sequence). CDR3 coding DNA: TGTGCCAGTAGTATCAGGGGTCAGCCCCAGCATTTT. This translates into CASSIRGQPQHF. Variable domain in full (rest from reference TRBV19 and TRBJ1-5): DGGITQSPKYLFRKEGQNVTLSCEQNLNHDAMYWYRQDPGQGLRLIYYSQIVNDFQKGDIAEGYSVSREKKESFPLTVTSAQKNPTAFYLCASSIRGQPQHFGDGTRLSIL.

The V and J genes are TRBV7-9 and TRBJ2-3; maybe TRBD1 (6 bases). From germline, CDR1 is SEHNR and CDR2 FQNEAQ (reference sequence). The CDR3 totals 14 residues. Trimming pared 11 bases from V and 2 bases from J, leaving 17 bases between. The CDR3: CAASPTGLTDTQYF. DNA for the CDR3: TGTGCCGCCTCCCCGACAGGCCTCACAGATACGCAGTATTTT.